This record looks at one T cell receptor (beta chain) sequence and its context. Its binding antigen is unknown. No base qualities exist here, and no much larger clone lies one base off it. Healthy HIV-negative adults with no recently reported acute infections or vaccinations were included as donors. All donors were Caucasian adults living in Nashville, Tennessee, USA. Magnetic negative selection was used to enrich CD4+ T cells, after which naive cells were positively selected on CD45RA and the negative fraction became the memory subset. Blood was collected by leukapheresis, and PBMCs were isolated by Ficoll-Histopaque density gradient centrifugation and then cryopreserved in liquid nitrogen vapor phase. Analytical flow cytometry was used to check the purity and quantity of every magnetically sorted T cell population. Each sorted fraction had its genomic DNA isolated and then quantified by UV absorbance on a Nanodrop 2000c.

The data were obtained in a study of shared clonotypes between healthy human individuals (dated by TCRdb to 2018 to 2020). Regarding the study in general: A few men and a couple of women, aged 18 to 49 years, made up the cohort. For each donor, CD4 naive and CD4 memory were each given three plates, CD8 naive was given two plates, and CD8 memory was given one plate. The study deeply sequenced blood TCR repertoires of about 5 healthy adults to estimate repertoire size and the extent of clonotype sharing between individuals. To increase sequencing depth and limit assay-specific biases, TCR repertoire library preparation and sequencing were carried out by different laboratories using diverse techniques. Each donor's leukapheresis produced roughly between about 0.8 and 10 billion PBMCs. Overall results and qualifications from the work: The genetic and exposure-history diversity represented was limited by the small number of donors. Larger estimated clonotype richness was generally found for naive subsets than for memory subsets. Even with the large sequencing depth, rarefaction of the sorted-subset datasets indicated that sequencing was incomplete. Sampling was restricted to blood, and TCR repertoires in tissue are likely to differ from TCR repertoires in blood. About 5% of naive CD4, more than 3% of naive CD8, about 2.5% of memory CD4, and approximately 0.39% of memory CD8 clonotypes were shared across several donors. Higher generation probabilities were observed for clonotypes shared by all four sorted-subset donors than for non-shared clonotypes. Based on pairwise subsampling, the degree of clonotype sharing among donors was expected to be affected by sequencing depth.

Using the deep immunoSEQ assay, TCR CDR3 regions were amplified from genomic DNA by multiplex PCR. Extracted genomic DNA from each cell subset was spread evenly across all wells of several immunoSEQ 96-well plates, with each plate serving as a replicate. Each replicate PCR for sorted subsets received 200 ng genomic DNA, equal to about 30,000 T cell genomes. The purified libraries were quantified using a Qubit 3.0 fluorometer, sized with a Bioanalyzer 2100, and then quantified again using the KAPA Library Quantification kit. Every immunoSEQ 96-well plate was sequenced on a separate single-read 150-cycle Illumina NextSeq 550 flow cell. From the authors' description of their analysis: Because only junctional sequences without quality scores were contained in the immunoSEQ output, filtering matching that applied to full-length reads could not be performed. To assign V/J genes and CDR3, sequences were annotated against IMGT germline references using PyIR, a Python wrapper for IgBLAST v1.9. Reads were removed for weak V/J assignments (E-value above 1e-6), missing CDR3, stop codons, out-of-frame junctions, or ambiguous translated residues. V3J clonotypes were defined as sequences sharing an identical inferred V gene, J gene, and CDR3 amino acid sequence. Percentage overlap between repertoires was calculated by dividing the number of shared unique clonotypes by the size of the smaller repertoire. Richness of each repertoire was evaluated using RTK rarefaction, the Chao1 estimator, and Recon v2.1 estimates of unobserved clonotypes. OLGA was used to compute generation probabilities for all TCRbeta clonotypes that the gDNA method yielded from a handful of donors. As stored in TCRdb, this immuneACCESS dataset retains in-frame rearrangements with V and J assigned. A fraction of the clones does not appear; measured against another copy, unresolved V genes explain less than half of the discrepancy, and the remainder lacks a known reason. That table supplies the V and J calls and clone size; D and trimming were determined from the DNA. This sample has about 1 million clones in its table, and approximately 70% of those were observed once. About 1.5% of the sample belongs to the ten largest clones.

The germline V gene sets CDR1 to SGHTA and CDR2 to FQGNSA. CDR3 length: 13 amino acids, cysteine to phenylalanine. Solely the CDR3 DNA is kept, with 39 bases framed from the first base. V was cut back by 3 bases and J by 1 base, leaving a gap of 6 bases between them. This TCR derives from a man between 18 and 35 years old in good health. The sequencing input was memory CD4+ T cells sorted from blood. The sample's cell subset or site, from its label and the paper: CD45RA-negative fraction. The chain employs TRBV7-2 and TRBJ1-1; no D gene can be assigned with confidence. The CDR3 reads as follows: CASSFSENTEAFF. The DNA sequence reads TGTGCCAGCAGCTTCTCGGAGAACACTGAAGCTTTCTTT.